These 30 T cell receptor beta chains were sequenced from one sample in a study of a mutant IDH1 vaccine in newly diagnosed glioma. Produced via immunoSEQ multiplex PCR; TCRdb's table is partial and in-frame only. The sample contains over 55,000 clones, around 90% of which appear only once. Their specific antigens are unknown. Time point specified: week 5, during vaccination. Doses consisted of 300 ug of mutant IDH1 20-mer peptide each, paired with topical imiquimod. Specimen: PBMCs, collected from a glioma patient whose treatment included an IDH1 peptide vaccine. The receptors were gathered from a woman aged 40 to 49 with glioma.

This clone was detected only once. The rearrangement uses TRBV2 and TRBJ1-2; possible D gene TRBD1, 6 bases. V lost 4 bases to trimming and J lost 2 bases, with 14 bases between them. The length of the CDR3 is 15 residues. The germline V gene has CDR1 SNHLY and CDR2 FYNNEI. In DNA, the CDR3 is TGTGCCAGCAGTGTTTTGGGGGCTCCAAACTATGGCTACACCTTC. Its translation is CASSVLGAPNYGYTF. The whole variable domain, filled in from reference TRBV2 and TRBJ1-2, reads EPEVTQTPSHQVTQMGQEVILRCVPISNHLYFYWYRQILGQKVEFLVSFYNNEISEKSEIFDDQFSVERPDGSNFTLKIRSTKLEDSAMYFCASSVLGAPNYGYTFGSGTRLTVV.

This clone was detected only once. The rearrangement links TRBV4-1 to TRBJ2-1; D ambiguous. Between the trimmed V and J ends, which lost 1 base and 4 bases, there was a span of 11 bases. This CDR3 contains 15 residues. The germline V gene encodes CDR1 MGHRA and CDR2 YSYEKL. The CDR3 reads CASSQGQAPYNEQFF. CDR3 nucleotides: TGCGCCAGCAGCCAAGGCCAGGCCCCTTACAATGAGCAGTTCTTC.

This chain uses TRBV5-6 with TRBJ1-1; 8 bases are shared with TRBD1. CDR3 length equals 14 residues. Unmatched junction bases numbered 7, after V lost 4 bases and J lost 5 bases. The germline gives CDR1 SGHDT, CDR2 YYEEEE. The CDR3 here is CASSLGQGGTEAFF. The DNA of the CDR3 is TGTGCCAGCAGCCTCGGACAGGGAGGGACTGAAGCTTTCTTT.

The rearrangement joins TRBV10-3 to TRBJ2-1; D gene ambiguous. Trimming cost V 6 bases and J 8 bases, with 14 bases left between them. The CDR3 contains 13 residues. Per germline, CDR1 ENHRY and CDR2 SYGVKD. CDR3 DNA: TGTGCCATCAGGGGTGTTGTGAGCGATGAGCAGTTCTTC. This codes for CAIRGVVSDEQFF.

V and J are TRBV5-8 and TRBJ2-7; D possibly matches TRBD1 or TRBD2 (6 bases each). The CDR3 extends over 15 amino acids. Germline CDR1 is SGHTS and CDR2 is YDEGEE. The ends were cut back, 1 base at V and 4 bases at J, with 15 bases in the middle. The CDR3 nucleotides are TGTGCCAGCAGCTTGCCGGAGAGGGGGGTGTACGAGCAGTACTTC. It codes for CASSLPERGVYEQYF.

This chain connects TRBV27 to TRBJ2-2, with 9 bases matching TRBD2. The V and J ends lost 5 bases and 0 bases, in that order; junction bases with no gene match: 1. From germline, CDR1 is MNHEY and CDR2 SMNVEV (reference sequence). The CDR3 covers 15 residues. DNA of the CDR3: TGTGCCAGCAGTCCTAGCGGGACGAACACCGGGGAGCTGTTTTTT. Amino acids: CASSPSGTNTGELFF.

This clone was recorded only once. The chain joins TRBV28 to TRBJ2-4; D not resolved. The CDR3 extends over 13 amino acids. The germline CDR1 and CDR2 sequences are MDHEN and SYDVKM. Trimming cost V 6 bases and J 6 bases, with 12 bases left between them. The CDR3 protein is CASSPGGVNIQYF. The CDR3, as DNA: TGTGCCAGCAGCCCCGGTGGGGTAAACATTCAGTACTTC. The full variable domain, its missing parts supplied by reference TRBV28 and TRBJ2-4, is DVKVTQSSRYLVKRTGEKVFLECVQDMDHENMFWYRQDPGLGLRLIYFSYDVKMKEKGDIPEGYSVSREKKERFSLILESASTNQTSMYLCASSPGGVNIQYFGAGTRLSVL.

This chain connects TRBV6-6 to TRBJ2-3, with TRBD1 matching over 8 bases. Per the germline V gene, CDR1 is MNHNY and CDR2 is SVGAGI (reference sequence). Trimming at V came to 6 bases and at J to 1 base, leaving 6 bases not matched to a gene. The CDR3 covers 15 residues. The CDR3 DNA follows: TGTGCCAGCAGAAACACGGGACAGGGCACAGATACGCAGTATTTT. Translation: CASRNTGQGTDTQYF.

The chain combines TRBV5-1 with TRBJ1-1; 7 positions match TRBD1. CDR1 and CDR2 (germline): SGHRS, YFSETQ. The V gene end was trimmed by 4 bases and the J gene end by 1 base; junction bases not matched to a gene: 7. The CDR3 runs to 15 residues. The CDR3 DNA reads TGCGCCAGCAGCCGAGGACAGGAGCCGAACACTGAAGCTTTCTTT. Translated: CASSRGQEPNTEAFF. The full variable domain, in which reference TRBV5-1 and TRBJ1-1 provide the parts outside the CDR3, is KAGVTQTPRYLIKTRGQQVTLSCSPISGHRSVSWYQQTPGQGLQFLFEYFSETQRNKGNFPGRFSGRQFSNSRSEMNVSTLELGDSALYLCASSRGQEPNTEAFFGQGTRLTVV.

The V call is TRBV29-1, the J call TRBJ2-2; TRBD2 aligns across 9 bases. The CDR3 is 13 residues long. Germline assignment: CDR1 SQVTM and CDR2 ANQGSEA. Germline trimming cut 4 bases from V and 5 bases from J; bases unmatched to any gene: 2. CDR3 region: CSVGLAATGELFF. The CDR3, as DNA: TGCAGCGTTGGACTAGCGGCTACCGGGGAGCTGTTTTTT.

The chain combines TRBV7-9 with TRBJ2-5; either TRBD1 or TRBD2 may fit D (5 bases each). This CDR3 is 14 amino acids long. Germline CDR1 reads SEHNR; CDR2 reads FQNEAQ (reference sequence). V was clipped by 2 bases and J by 14 bases, with 21 bases between them. CDR3 amino acids: CASSLPGAKRPSYF. DNA of the CDR3: TGTGCCAGCAGCTTACCCGGGGCGAAGAGACCATCTTACTTC.

The chain employs TRBV6-1 and TRBJ2-7, with 9 bases identical to TRBD1. The CDR3 length is 15 residues. From germline, CDR1 is MNHNS and CDR2 SASEGT. V lost 4 bases to trimming and J lost 4 bases; unmatched junction nucleotides: 8. The CDR3 DNA follows: TGTGCCAGCAGTGTTCCTAACAGGGGGCCGTACGAGCAGTACTTC. This codes for CASSVPNRGPYEQYF.

V is TRBV5-6 and J is TRBJ2-7; D gene ambiguous. Per the germline V gene, CDR1 is SGHDT and CDR2 is YYEEEE. This CDR3 comprises 12 residues. V lost 4 bases and J lost 5, with 10 bases in between. CDR3 DNA sequence: TGTGCCAGCAGCCAACGACCGGACGAGCAGTACTTC. It translates to CASSQRPDEQYF.

This clone was detected only once. The chain has TRBV2 and TRBJ2-3; TRBD1 agrees at 7 bases. The CDR3 contains 15 residues. Per the germline V gene, CDR1 is SNHLY and CDR2 is FYNNEI. Unmatched junction bases numbered 6, after V lost 6 bases and J lost 0 bases. CDR3 coding DNA: TGTGCCAGCAGGGCCCGGGACAGAAGCACAGATACGCAGTATTTT. Encoded protein: CASRARDRSTDTQYF. The whole variable domain, remainder taken from reference TRBV2 and TRBJ2-3, is EPEVTQTPSHQVTQMGQEVILRCVPISNHLYFYWYRQILGQKVEFLVSFYNNEISEKSEIFDDQFSVERPDGSNFTLKIRSTKLEDSAMYFCASRARDRSTDTQYFGPGTRLTVL.

V is TRBV5-4 and J is TRBJ2-7; 13 bases are a match to TRBD2. Per germline, CDR1 SGHNT and CDR2 YYREEE (reference sequence). The CDR3 is 15 residues long. The ends lost 4 bases at V and 4 bases at J; junction bases unmatched: 5. The chain's CDR3 is CASSPGLAGVYEQYF. Written as DNA, the CDR3 is TGTGCCAGCAGCCCCGGACTAGCGGGAGTGTACGAGCAGTACTTC.

The rearrangement uses TRBV30 and TRBJ2-7; TRBD2 is a possible D gene (5 bases). V lost 0 bases, J lost 4 bases, and 7 bases lay in between. Germline V lookup: CDR1 GTSNPN, CDR2 SVGIG (reference sequence). This CDR3 is 12 amino acids long. The CDR3 DNA reads as TGTGCCTGGAGTGTAACTAGGTACGAGCAGTACTTC. Protein sequence: CAWSVTRYEQYF.

V usage is TRBV4-2 and J usage is TRBJ1-4; D is unclear. V gave up 0 bases and J gave up 6 bases, with 8 bases separating them. Germline loops: CDR1 LGHNA, CDR2 YNFKEQ. CDR3 size: 14 residues. CDR3 nucleotides: TGTGCCAGCAGCCAAGATTTCGGGGATGAAAAACTGTTTTTT. Translation gives CASSQDFGDEKLFF.

CDR3 DNA sequence: TGTGCCAGCAGTGACCCTGGGCAGGTACACTACGAGCAGTACTTC. Its protein product is CASSDPGQVHYEQYF. The rearrangement joins TRBV6-1 to TRBJ2-7, with D unresolved. The germline V gene has CDR1 MNHNS and CDR2 SASEGT. Trimming cost V 3 bases and J 3 bases, with 15 bases left between them. The CDR3 loop spans 15 amino acids.

The chain has TRBV5-1 and TRBJ2-5; D remains unclear. Germline CDR1 is SGHRS and CDR2 is YFSETQ. The CDR3 runs to 12 residues. Trimming stripped 7 bases from V and 1 base from J, with 8 bases between. DNA for the CDR3: TGCGCCAGCTTCGCTTCCCAAGAGACCCAGTACTTC. Its protein product is CASFASQETQYF. Full variable domain (outside the CDR3, taken from reference TRBV5-1 and TRBJ2-5): KAGVTQTPRYLIKTRGQQVTLSCSPISGHRSVSWYQQTPGQGLQFLFEYFSETQRNKGNFPGRFSGRQFSNSRSEMNVSTLELGDSALYLCASFASQETQYFGPGTRLLVL.

The V gene is TRBV7-2, the J gene TRBJ1-1, with D perhaps matching TRBD1 (6 bases). Deletions cut 5 bases from V and 2 bases from J, with 12 bases between. Per the germline V gene, CDR1 is SGHTA and CDR2 is FQGNSA. This CDR3 is built from 14 residues. Here the CDR3 DNA reads TGTGCCAGCAGCCCTAGGGGGGGAAACACTGAAGCTTTCTTT. Protein: CASSPRGGNTEAFF. Filled out from reference TRBV7-2 and TRBJ1-1, the complete variable domain reads GAGVSQSPSNKVTEKGKDVELRCDPISGHTALYWYRQSLGQGLEFLIYFQGNSAPDKSGLPSDRFSAERTGGSVSTLTIQRTQQEDSAVYLCASSPRGGNTEAFFGQGTRLTVV.

The chain is built from TRBV6-4 and TRBJ2-1; D unclear. This CDR3 region has 13 residues. Deletions cut 4 bases from V and 3 bases from J, with 7 bases between. Germline V gene sequence: CDR1 MRHNA, CDR2 SNTAGT. CDR3 DNA sequence: TGTGCCAGCAGTGTGGGCTACTACAATGAGCAGTTCTTC. Translation gives CASSVGYYNEQFF.

The chain employs TRBV28 and TRBJ2-7; TRBD2 agrees at 9 bases. The V and J ends lost 6 bases and 6 bases, in that order; junction bases with no gene match: 9. This CDR3 spans 14 amino acids. Germline CDR1 reads MDHEN; CDR2 reads SYDVKM. Here the CDR3 reads CASRLRTSESEQYF. The CDR3, as DNA: TGTGCCAGCAGACTACGGACTAGCGAGAGCGAGCAGTACTTC.

The chain combines TRBV6-4 with TRBJ2-7, with 8 bases identical to TRBD2. V shed 2 bases and J 4 bases; nucleotides not matched to a gene: 4. Germline CDR1 and CDR2: MRHNA and SNTAGT. CDR3 length equals 14 residues. CDR3 protein: CASSDEAGAYEQYF. DNA for the CDR3: TGTGCCAGCAGTGACGAAGCGGGAGCGTACGAGCAGTACTTC.

This clone was counted between two and nine times. The chain links TRBV5-5 to TRBJ1-5; D is unclear. Germline CDR1 reads SGHKS; CDR2 reads YYEKEE (reference sequence). This CDR3 is 13 amino acids long. V was cut by 8 bases and J by 0 bases, with 9 bases left in between. CDR3 bases: TGTGCCAGTTCGAGAGATAGCAATCAGCCCCAGCATTTT. Translation: CASSRDSNQPQHF.

The chain recombines TRBV10-3 with TRBJ2-7; TRBD2 matches at 7 bases. Trimming cost V 3 bases and J 0 bases; bases outside gene matches: 2. The CDR3 runs to 14 residues. Germline V gene data show CDR1 as ENHRY and CDR2 as SYGVKD. The chain's CDR3 is CAISDGDYSYEQYF. The CDR3 coding sequence is TGTGCCATCAGTGATGGGGACTACTCCTACGAGCAGTACTTC.

This chain joins TRBV14 and TRBJ2-5; D gene unclear. The ends were cut back, 4 bases at V and 4 bases at J, with 13 bases in the middle. The length of the CDR3 is 14 residues. Germline V gives CDR1 SGHDN, CDR2 FVKESK. The CDR3 region is CASSPLQRGETQYF. The CDR3 bases are TGTGCCAGCAGCCCCCTCCAGCGAGGAGAGACCCAGTACTTC.

V is TRBV18 and J is TRBJ1-2; tentative D call: TRBD1 (6 bases). V lost 3 bases and J 0 bases, leaving 11 bases between the germline ends. From germline, CDR1 is KGHSH and CDR2 LQKENI. The CDR3 covers 15 residues. CDR3 DNA: TGTGCCAGCTCACCGGACAGCGAGCCTAACTATGGCTACACCTTC. Its translation: CASSPDSEPNYGYTF. The full variable domain, completed using reference TRBV18 and TRBJ1-2, is NAGVMQNPRHLVRRRGQEARLRCSPMKGHSHVYWYRQLPEEGLKFMVYLQKENIIDESGMPKERFSAEFPKEGPSILRIQQVVRGDSAAYFCASSPDSEPNYGYTFGSGTRLTVV.

This chain uses TRBV25-1 with TRBJ2-2; D uncertain. The CDR3 runs to 14 residues. Trimming removed 4 bases from V and 1 base from J, with 7 bases in between. Looked up from germline, CDR1 is MGHDK and CDR2 is SYGVNS. This CDR3 is CASSGSQNTGELFF. As DNA, the CDR3 is TGTGCCAGCAGTGGTAGCCAGAACACCGGGGAGCTGTTTTTT.

This clone was observed a single time. The rearrangement uses TRBV5-1 and TRBJ1-6, with 9 bases matching TRBD1. Germline V CDR1 and CDR2: SGHRS, YFSETQ. The CDR3 has 15 residues. J gave up 8 bases and V 2 bases, and 5 bases lay outside the gene matches. CDR3 in DNA: TGCGCCAGCAGCTTAAGGCGACAGGGGGATTCACCCCTCCACTTT. This codes for CASSLRRQGDSPLHF.

The J gene is TRBJ2-1, the V gene TRBV2; 9 bases map to TRBD2. The trim removed 7 bases at V and 3 bases at J, leaving 7 bases unmatched. CDR3 length equals 15 residues. Germline CDR1 SNHLY, CDR2 FYNNEI. This CDR3 reads CASKPAGGHYNEQFF. The CDR3 nucleotides read TGTGCCAGCAAACCAGCGGGAGGCCACTACAATGAGCAGTTCTTC.